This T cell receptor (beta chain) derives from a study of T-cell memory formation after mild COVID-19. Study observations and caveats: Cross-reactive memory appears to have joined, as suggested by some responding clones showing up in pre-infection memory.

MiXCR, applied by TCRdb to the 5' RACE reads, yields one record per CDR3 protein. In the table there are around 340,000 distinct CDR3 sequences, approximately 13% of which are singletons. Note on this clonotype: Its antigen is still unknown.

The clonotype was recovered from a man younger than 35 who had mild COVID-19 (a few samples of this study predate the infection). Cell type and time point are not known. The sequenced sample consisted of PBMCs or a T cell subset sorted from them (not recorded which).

The CDR3 DNA sequence: TGTGCCAGCAGCTCAGTTGCAGGGGCAGATACGCAGTATTTT. This translates into CASSSVAGADTQYF. This chain uses TRBV7-2 with TRBJ2-3; D is possibly TRBD1 (6 bases). The CDR3 contains 14 residues. CDR1 is SGHTA and CDR2 is FQGNSA in the germline V gene. Trimming removed 4 bases from V and 4 bases from J, with 12 bases in between.